The source of this T cell receptor beta chain is a study of vaccination effects on CD4 cells after COVID-19. General study points: A shortage of convalescent patients and an absence of early post-infection timepoints characterized the study.

Profiling relied on immunoSEQ multiplex PCR, and the TCRdb table lists in-frame clones only, not all of them. The sample lists 20,000 to 25,000 clones, roughly three quarters seen once, with about 9.7% in the top ten. ViraFEST used viral peptide pools to expand antigen-specific CD4+ T cells before sequencing. Subsequent to a culture period of under twelve days, CD4+ T cells were isolated. Recipients of the vaccine had no prior SARS-CoV-2 infection and negative nucleocapsid antibodies. Trimming shortened V by 0 bases and J by 2 bases, and 4 bases separated the two germline ends. Per germline, CDR1 SGHVS and CDR2 FQNEAQ. The CDR3 extends over 13 amino acids. This clone was seen only once. Its target is unknown.

This TCR was sampled from a human donor who received a COVID-19 vaccine. This rearrangement joins TRBV7-8 to TRBJ2-5, with D hard to call. Sequenced here: CD4+ T cells from PBMCs cultured with HCoV-NL63 spike peptides, sampled before COVID-19 vaccination. This CDR3 is CASSLAQQETQYF. CDR3 in DNA: TGTGCCAGCAGCTTAGCACAGCAAGAGACCCAGTACTTC.